This paragraph reports one T cell receptor (beta chain). Its antigen is currently unknown. The data originate from a study of identical twins. Study-wide results and limits: Monozygotic twin pairs showed more out-of-frame TCR alpha sharing than models estimated.

Germline V CDR1 and CDR2: SGDLS, YYNGEE. Trimming took off 0 bases at V and 9 bases at J, with 13 bases between the two ends. The CDR3 is 15 residues long. The authors used template switching to add a universal primer site and gave cDNA unique molecular identifiers. In TCRdb, the 5' RACE reads were re-called with MiXCR into one record per CDR3 protein. This sample has about 190,000 distinct CDR3 sequences, with approximately 15% found just once. This sample was shared with a second study, whose subject was T cells expressing NK-cell markers. That source adds: Leadership of the CD3+CD56-NKG2C+ fraction also belonged to these clonotypes in a handful of donors.

This rearrangement joins TRBV9 to TRBJ1-6; D is possibly TRBD1 (6 bases). This TCR came from a woman aged 18-30 years in good health. Material: CD8+ T cells sorted from blood. This CDR3 is CASSVAGGRGSPLHF. CDR3 nucleotide sequence: TGTGCCAGCAGCGTAGCCGGGGGCAGGGGTTCACCCCTCCACTTT.